This TCR beta chain emerged from a study of CD8+ T cells in alopecia areata. General study results and limits: More clonal than normal scalp was lesional scalp, particularly alopecia totalis/universalis.

Extracted RNA was reverse transcribed, and the resulting cDNA served as sequencing template. Only in-frame clones appear in the TCRdb table, and some are missing; sequencing was by immunoSEQ multiplex PCR. The sample holds under 40,000 clones; approximately 54% are singletons and the top ten take around 1.7%. On this clone: The antigen remains undetermined.

Once sorted, CD4+ cells from about 5 patients yielded CD25+CD127- cells. CDR3 size: 13 residues. V lost 2 bases to trimming and J lost 4 bases, with 8 bases between them. In germline, CDR1 is MDHEN, CDR2 SYDVKM. V gene TRBV28 combines with J gene TRBJ1-2, with TRBD1 as a possible D gene (5 bases). The specimen was CD4+ Tregs sorted from blood. This receptor was identified in a human donor with alopecia areata. Here the CDR3 DNA reads TGTGCCAGCAGTTTAATTACAGGCTATGGCTACACCTTC. This codes for CASSLITGYGYTF.